This entry lists 12 T cell receptor beta chains sequenced from one sample in a study of read filtering for tumor transcriptome and immune sequencing. This library used around 400 ng RNA and molecular barcoded adaptors spanning alpha/delta and beta/gamma chains. A single record per CDR3 protein comes from TCRdb applying MiXCR to the reads. The data show 75,000 to 95,000 distinct CDR3 sequences, around a fifth seen once. The sample consisted of a population of CD138-negative cells sorted from bone marrow. Source of these receptors: a donor aged 40 or over with multiple myeloma.

This clonotype was observed once. A much larger clone is a single base away; this may be a read error. This rearrangement joins TRBV9 to TRBJ1-1; possibly TRBD1 for D (5 bases). Germline V gene sequence: CDR1 SGDLS, CDR2 YYNGEE. V was shortened by 3 bases and J by 6 bases, with 12 bases between the two germline ends. This CDR3 is 13 amino acids long. The CDR3 is CASSATVGAEAFF. The CDR3 DNA sequence: TGTGCCAGCAGCGCCACTGTAGGGGCTGAAGCTTTCTTT.

This clonotype was counted many times. The V call is TRBV28, the J call TRBJ1-5; 10 bases are a match to TRBD1. CDR3 length: 15 amino acids. Trimming at V came to 6 bases and at J to 2 bases, leaving 4 bases not matched to a gene. Germline loops: CDR1 MDHEN, CDR2 SYDVKM. The CDR3 protein is CASRRQGAGNQPQHF. The CDR3 DNA reads TGTGCCAGCAGACGACAGGGGGCGGGCAATCAGCCCCAGCATTTT. Supplemented by reference TRBV28 and TRBJ1-5, the full variable domain reads DVKVTQSSRYLVKRTGEKVFLECVQDMDHENMFWYRQDPGLGLRLIYFSYDVKMKEKGDIPEGYSVSREKKERFSLILESASTNQTSMYLCASRRQGAGNQPQHFGDGTRLSIL.

This clonotype has a count of ten or more. This chain joins TRBV28 and TRBJ2-3, with D uncertain. The V end lost 3 bases, the J end lost 4 bases, and 11 bases lay between the germline ends. There are 14 residues in the CDR3. Germline V gene data show CDR1 as MDHEN and CDR2 as SYDVKM. The CDR3 spells CASSFHSRPDTQYF. The CDR3 bases are TGTGCCAGCAGTTTTCACAGTCGCCCAGATACGCAGTATTTT.

Turning to this clonotype: A much larger clone differs by one base, so this may be a read error. The chain recombines TRBV28 with TRBJ1-5, with 7 bases lining up with TRBD1. This CDR3 region has 14 residues. Looked up from germline, CDR1 is MDHEN and CDR2 is SYDVKM. CDR3 region: CANSRRQGTIPQHF. The DNA for the CDR3 is TGTGCCAACAGTCGTCGACAGGGAACCATACCCCAGCATTTT.

This clonotype was picked up many times. CDR3 bases: TGCAGTGCGTTCTCAGGGGGCAGGGGAGGGACCCAGTACTTC. Amino acids: CSAFSGGRGGTQYF. The chain has TRBV20-1 and TRBJ2-5, with TRBD1 matching over 8 bases. This CDR3 has 14 amino acids. With 6 bases clipped from V and 7 bases from J, the junction kept 13 bases outside the gene matches. Per germline, CDR1 DFQATT and CDR2 SNEGSKA (reference sequence).

This clonotype was seen ten or more times. The chain has TRBV6-1 and TRBJ1-5; D not certain. The germline CDR1 and CDR2 sequences are MNHNS and SASEGT. This CDR3 has 11 residues. Trimming pared 3 bases from V and 6 bases from J, leaving 3 bases between. In nucleotides, the CDR3 is TGTGCCAGCAGTGAGGGTCAGCCCCAGCATTTT. Translating gives CASSEGQPQHF.

This clonotype was found many times. This chain joins TRBV11-2 and TRBJ2-1; D call uncertain. The CDR3 sequence is 13 residues long. Trimming stripped 0 bases from V and 6 bases from J, with 6 bases between. CDR1 is SGHAT and CDR2 is FQNNGV in the germline V gene. The CDR3 here is CASSLDLGNEQFF. The CDR3 nucleotides are TGTGCCAGCAGCTTAGATTTGGGCAATGAGCAGTTCTTC.

This clonotype was seen ten or more times. The chain recombines TRBV28 with TRBJ1-1, with D tentatively TRBD1 (5 bases). The CDR3 is 14 residues long. The ends were cut back, 9 bases at V and 10 bases at J, with 24 bases in the middle. The germline CDR1 and CDR2 sequences are MDHEN and SYDVKM. As DNA, the CDR3 is TGTGCCAGTAGTCCCCGCGGAGACAGAAGAAGAGCTTTCTTT. Protein product: CASSPRGDRRRAFF.

The chain carries TRBV20-1 and TRBJ1-1, with TRBD1 identical over 9 bases. From germline, CDR1 is DFQATT and CDR2 SNEGSKA (reference sequence). The V gene end was trimmed by 3 bases and the J gene end by 1 base; junction bases not matched to a gene: 6. The CDR3 is 15 amino acids. The CDR3 coding sequence is TGCAGTGCTAGTGGTGGGACAGGGAGGAACACTGAAGCTTTCTTT. Its translation is CSASGGTGRNTEAFF.

There are many counts of this clonotype. A read error is possible here, since a much larger clone lies one base away. The CDR3 loop reads CSAPQGYEQFF. The CDR3 DNA reads as TGCAGCGCTCCACAGGGGTATGAGCAGTTCTTC. The V call is TRBV29-1, the J call TRBJ2-1; the match to TRBD1 covers 7 bases. Germline V lookup: CDR1 SQVTM, CDR2 ANQGSEA. J gave up 8 bases and V 7 bases, and 5 bases lay outside the gene matches. The CDR3 consists of 11 residues.

The sample holds many counts of this clonotype. V usage is TRBV5-1 and J usage is TRBJ2-7, with a possible D match to TRBD1 (5 bases). This CDR3 contains 16 residues. CDR1 and CDR2 (germline): SGHRS, YFSETQ. Trimming left V 0 bases short and J 1 base short, with 14 bases between. The CDR3 is CASSLGPAGISYEQYF. The CDR3 DNA reads as TGCGCCAGCAGCTTGGGGCCCGCAGGGATATCCTACGAGCAGTACTTC. Full variable domain (outside the CDR3, taken from reference TRBV5-1 and TRBJ2-7): KAGVTQTPRYLIKTRGQQVTLSCSPISGHRSVSWYQQTPGQGLQFLFEYFSETQRNKGNFPGRFSGRQFSNSRSEMNVSTLELGDSALYLCASSLGPAGISYEQYFGPGTRLTVT.

A word on this clonotype: This clone may be a read error of a much larger clone one base away. The V call is TRBV20-1, the J call TRBJ1-1, with a possible D match to TRBD1 (5 bases). The CDR3 sequence is 12 residues long. The germline V and J ends were trimmed by 6 bases and 3 bases, with 11 bases remaining between them. In germline, CDR1 is DFQATT, CDR2 SNEGSKA (reference sequence). The CDR3 DNA reads TGCAGTGCCCCGGGACTGTACACTGAAGCTTTCTTT. Protein: CSAPGLYTEAFF.